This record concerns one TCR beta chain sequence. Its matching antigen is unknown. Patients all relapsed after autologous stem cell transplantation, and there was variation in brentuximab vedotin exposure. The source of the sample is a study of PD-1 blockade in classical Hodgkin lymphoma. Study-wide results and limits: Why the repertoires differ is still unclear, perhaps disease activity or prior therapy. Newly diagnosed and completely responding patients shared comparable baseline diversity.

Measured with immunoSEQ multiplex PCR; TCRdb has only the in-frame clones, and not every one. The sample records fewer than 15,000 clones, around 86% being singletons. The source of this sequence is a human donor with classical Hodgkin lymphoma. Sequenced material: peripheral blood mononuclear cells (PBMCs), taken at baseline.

In DNA form, the CDR3 reads TGTGCCAGCAGCTTGCAAGGATTAAACACTGAAGCTTTCTTT. Its translation is CASSLQGLNTEAFF. J is TRBJ1-1 and V is TRBV7-9; no reliable D call. Per the germline V gene, CDR1 is SEHNR and CDR2 is FQNEAQ (reference sequence). The CDR3 loop spans 14 amino acids. V was clipped by 3 bases and J by 2 bases, with 10 bases between them.